Each of the 10 T cell receptor beta chains below was sequenced from the same sample in a study of beta chain features in type 1 diabetes. Expressed TCRB transcripts were sequenced because the isolated RNA had all been reverse transcribed beforehand. Only in-frame clones appear in the TCRdb table, and some are missing; sequencing was by immunoSEQ multiplex PCR. The sample shows about 220,000 clones, approximately 11% of them seen only once. The sequencing input was central memory CD4+ T cells from blood. The receptor source for this set is a man aged 18-30 years in good health.

There are many counts of this clone. CDR3 sequence reads: CASSPTSGKMNEQFF. CDR3 nucleotide sequence: TGCGCCAGCAGCCCGACTAGCGGGAAGATGAATGAGCAGTTCTTC. The J gene is TRBJ2-1, the V gene TRBV5-1; 11 bases fit TRBD2. The CDR3 is 15 residues long. Germline assignment: CDR1 SGHRS and CDR2 YFSETQ. Trimming removed 4 bases from V and 7 bases from J; junction bases left unmatched: 7.

V gene TRBV6-6 combines with J gene TRBJ1-1, with a tentative D call TRBD1 (5 bases). From germline, CDR1 is MNHNY and CDR2 SVGAGI (reference sequence). V was trimmed by 5 bases and J by 5 bases, leaving 18 bases between them. The CDR3 sequence is 15 residues long. In DNA, the CDR3 is TGTGCCAGCAGTCCAGGGTCACCGATGGGAACTGAAGCTTTCTTT. It specifies CASSPGSPMGTEAFF.

This clone was observed a handful of times. The chain employs TRBV5-1 and TRBJ2-7; 12 bases fit TRBD1. Germline V CDR1 and CDR2: SGHRS, YFSETQ. Trimming took 5 bases from V and 7 from J; bases not matched to a gene: 10. The CDR3 covers 15 residues. Here the CDR3 DNA reads TGCGCCAGCAGTACCGGGACAGGGGGCTTGGAAGAGCAGTACTTC. Translated, it gives CASSTGTGGLEEQYF.

The rearrangement uses TRBV7-6 and TRBJ1-3, with 7 bases fitting TRBD1. This CDR3 contains 14 residues. J gave up 8 bases and V 1 base, and 5 bases lay outside the gene matches. Germline assignment: CDR1 SGHVS and CDR2 FNYEAQ. CDR3 loop: CASSLDFQGDTIYF. The CDR3 DNA reads as TGTGCCAGCAGCTTAGACTTTCAGGGGGACACCATATATTTT.

Only a few counts were recorded for this clone. In nucleotides, the CDR3 is TGCAGTGCCCTTCGGACAGAAGAAGCTTTCTTT. It yields the protein CSALRTEEAFF. This chain joins TRBV20-1 and TRBJ1-1; possibly TRBD1 for D (6 bases). V lost 6 bases and J 8 bases, leaving 13 bases between the germline ends. Germline V gene lookup returns CDR1 DFQATT and CDR2 SNEGSKA (reference sequence). This CDR3 is built from 11 residues.

The V call is TRBV11-2, the J call TRBJ2-7; D not resolved. Germline V gene data show CDR1 as SGHAT and CDR2 as FQNNGV. V was cut by 3 bases and J by 4 bases, with 16 bases left in between. This CDR3 contains 15 residues. The CDR3 loop reads CASSFSNMADYEQYF. In DNA form, the CDR3 reads TGTGCCAGCAGCTTCTCCAATATGGCGGATTACGAGCAGTACTTC.

Turning to this clone: Possible read error: a much larger clone is one base away. Other DNA sequences of this sample code for an identical CDR3. The chain carries TRBV7-9 and TRBJ2-3; 9 bases match TRBD2. V was clipped by 1 base and J by 1 base; unmatched bases: 0. The germline gives CDR1 SEHNR, CDR2 FQNEAQ (reference sequence). The CDR3 consists of 15 residues. Written as DNA, the CDR3 is TGTGCCAGCAGCTTAGGGACTAGCGGCACAGATACGCAGTATTTT. Residues: CASSLGTSGTDTQYF.

The CDR3 loop is CASSPQNSYEQYF. Written as DNA, the CDR3 is TGTGCCAGCAGCCCACAAAACTCCTACGAGCAGTACTTC. This chain connects TRBV5-4 to TRBJ2-7; D gene unclear. There are 13 residues in the CDR3. V was pared by 4 bases and J by 0 bases, with 8 bases between. CDR1 is SGHNT and CDR2 is YYREEE in the germline V gene (reference sequence).

This chain uses TRBV10-3 with TRBJ2-7, with 7 bases aligning to TRBD2. This CDR3 region has 13 residues. Germline-derived CDR1 and CDR2 are ENHRY and SYGVKD. J gave up 7 bases and V 3 bases, and 6 bases lay outside the gene matches. Here the CDR3 DNA reads TGTGCCATCAGTGAAGGACGGGGACTAGAGCAGTACTTC. Translated: CAISEGRGLEQYF.

In its sample, this clone was seen a few times. The chain uses TRBV7-2 and TRBJ2-5; D might be TRBD1 (6 bases). The germline gives CDR1 SGHTA, CDR2 FQGNSA. V was shortened by 5 bases and J by 5 bases, with 15 bases between the two germline ends. This CDR3 has 14 residues. CDR3 region: CASSGTGWVETQYF. The CDR3 coding sequence is TGTGCCAGCAGCGGCACAGGGTGGGTCGAGACCCAGTACTTC.